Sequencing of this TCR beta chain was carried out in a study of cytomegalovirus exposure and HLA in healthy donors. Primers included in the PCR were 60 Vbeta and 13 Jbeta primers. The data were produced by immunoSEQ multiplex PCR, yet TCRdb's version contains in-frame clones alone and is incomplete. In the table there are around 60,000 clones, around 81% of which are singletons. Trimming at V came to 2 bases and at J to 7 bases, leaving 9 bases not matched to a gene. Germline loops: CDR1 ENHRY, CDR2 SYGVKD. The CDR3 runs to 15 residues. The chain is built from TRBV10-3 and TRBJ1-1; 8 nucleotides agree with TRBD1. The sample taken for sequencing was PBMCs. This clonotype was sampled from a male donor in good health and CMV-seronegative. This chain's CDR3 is CAISEPSDREGEAFF. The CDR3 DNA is TGTGCCATCAGTGAGCCCTCGGACAGGGAGGGTGAAGCTTTCTTT.